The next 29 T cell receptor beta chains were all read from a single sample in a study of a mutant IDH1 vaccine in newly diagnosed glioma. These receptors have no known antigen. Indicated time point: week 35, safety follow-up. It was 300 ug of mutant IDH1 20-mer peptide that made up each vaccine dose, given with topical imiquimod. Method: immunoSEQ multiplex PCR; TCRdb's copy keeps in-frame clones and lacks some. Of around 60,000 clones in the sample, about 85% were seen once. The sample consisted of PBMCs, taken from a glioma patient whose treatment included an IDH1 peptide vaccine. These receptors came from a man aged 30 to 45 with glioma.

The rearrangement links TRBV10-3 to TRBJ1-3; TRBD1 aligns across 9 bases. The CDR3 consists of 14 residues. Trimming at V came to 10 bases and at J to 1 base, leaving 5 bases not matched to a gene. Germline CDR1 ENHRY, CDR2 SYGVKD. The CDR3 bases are TGTGCCAGTAGACAGGGGGGTTCTGGAAACACCATATATTTT. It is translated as CASRQGGSGNTIYF.

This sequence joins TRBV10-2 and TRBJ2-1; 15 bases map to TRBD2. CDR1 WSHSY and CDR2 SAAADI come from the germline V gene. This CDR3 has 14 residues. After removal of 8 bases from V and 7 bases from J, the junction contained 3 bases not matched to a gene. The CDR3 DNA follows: TGCGCCAGCCGGACTAGCGGGGGGGCAAATGAGCAGTTCTTC. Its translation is CASRTSGGANEQFF.

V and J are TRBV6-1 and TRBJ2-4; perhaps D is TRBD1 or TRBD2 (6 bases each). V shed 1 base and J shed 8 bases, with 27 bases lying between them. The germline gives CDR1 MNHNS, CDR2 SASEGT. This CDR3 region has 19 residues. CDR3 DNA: TGTGCCAGCAGTGAAGGAGGGGGGCAGGGTTGGGTTACGAGTCACATTCAGTACTTC. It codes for CASSEGGGQGWVTSHIQYF.

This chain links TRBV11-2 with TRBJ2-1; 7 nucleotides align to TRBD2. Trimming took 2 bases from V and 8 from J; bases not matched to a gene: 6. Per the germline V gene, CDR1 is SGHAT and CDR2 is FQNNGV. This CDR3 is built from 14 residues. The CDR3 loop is CASSLRGGIHEQFF. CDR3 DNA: TGTGCCAGCAGCTTACGGGGAGGGATTCATGAGCAGTTCTTC.

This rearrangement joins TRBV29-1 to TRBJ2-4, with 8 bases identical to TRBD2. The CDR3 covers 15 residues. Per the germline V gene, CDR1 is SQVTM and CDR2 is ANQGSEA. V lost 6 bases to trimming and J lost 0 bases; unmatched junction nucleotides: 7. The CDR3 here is CSVIVAGGAKNIQYF. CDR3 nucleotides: TGCAGCGTCATTGTGGCGGGGGGAGCCAAAAACATTCAGTACTTC.

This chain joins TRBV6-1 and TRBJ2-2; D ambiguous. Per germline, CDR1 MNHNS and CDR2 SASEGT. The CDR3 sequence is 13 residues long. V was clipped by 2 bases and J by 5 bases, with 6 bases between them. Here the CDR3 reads CASSEFATGELFF. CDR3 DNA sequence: TGTGCCAGCAGTGAATTTGCAACCGGGGAGCTGTTTTTT.

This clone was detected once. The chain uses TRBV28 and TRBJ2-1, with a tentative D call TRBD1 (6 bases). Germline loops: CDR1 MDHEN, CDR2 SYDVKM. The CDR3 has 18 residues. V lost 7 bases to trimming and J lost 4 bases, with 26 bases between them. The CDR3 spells CASTPSPRGSSPYNEQFF. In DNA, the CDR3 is TGTGCCAGCACTCCCTCCCCCAGGGGATCGTCCCCGTACAATGAGCAGTTCTTC.

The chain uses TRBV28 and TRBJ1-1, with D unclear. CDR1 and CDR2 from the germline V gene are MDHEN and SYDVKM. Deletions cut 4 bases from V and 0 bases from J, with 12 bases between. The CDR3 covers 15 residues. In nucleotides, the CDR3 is TGTGCCAGCAGTTCGGATGGTCTCATGAACACTGAAGCTTTCTTT. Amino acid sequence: CASSSDGLMNTEAFF.

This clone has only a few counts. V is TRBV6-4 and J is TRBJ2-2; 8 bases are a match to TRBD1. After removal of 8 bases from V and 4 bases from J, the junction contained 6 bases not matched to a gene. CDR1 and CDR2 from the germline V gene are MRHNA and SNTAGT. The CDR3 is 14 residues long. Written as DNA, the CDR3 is TGTGCCAGCTCAGGACAGGGAGCCACCGGGGAGCTGTTTTTT. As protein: CASSGQGATGELFF.

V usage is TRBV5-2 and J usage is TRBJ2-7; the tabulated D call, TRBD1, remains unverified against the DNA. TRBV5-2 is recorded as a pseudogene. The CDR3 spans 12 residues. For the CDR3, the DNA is TGTGCCAGCAGCTTGGGACAAGTCGAGCAGTACTTC. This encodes CASSLGQVEQYF.

CDR3 residues: CASSAGTSGGNEQFF. CDR3 DNA sequence: TGTGCCAGCAGCGCCGGGACTAGCGGTGGGAATGAGCAGTTCTTC. V usage is TRBV7-6 and J usage is TRBJ2-1; 11 nucleotides line up with TRBD2. Germline V gene sequence: CDR1 SGHVS, CDR2 FNYEAQ. The V segment lost 5 bases and the J segment 7 bases; nucleotides outside the gene matches: 7. The CDR3 extends over 15 amino acids.

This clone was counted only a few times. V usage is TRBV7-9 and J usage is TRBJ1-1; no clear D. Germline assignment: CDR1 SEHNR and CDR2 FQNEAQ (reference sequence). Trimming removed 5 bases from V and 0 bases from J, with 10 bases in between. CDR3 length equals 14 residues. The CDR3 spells CASSPVGLNTEAFF. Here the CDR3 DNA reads TGTGCCAGCAGCCCGGTGGGTTTGAACACTGAAGCTTTCTTT.

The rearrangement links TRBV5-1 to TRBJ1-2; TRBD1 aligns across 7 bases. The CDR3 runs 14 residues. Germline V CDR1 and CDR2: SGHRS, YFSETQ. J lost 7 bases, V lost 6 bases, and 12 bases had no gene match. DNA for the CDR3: TGCGCCAGCACCCCGGTGGGACAGACGTCTGGCTACACCTTC. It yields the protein CASTPVGQTSGYTF.

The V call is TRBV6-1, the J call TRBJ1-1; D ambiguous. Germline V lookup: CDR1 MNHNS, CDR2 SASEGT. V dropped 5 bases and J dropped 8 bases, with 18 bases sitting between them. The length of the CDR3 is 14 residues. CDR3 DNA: TGTGCCAGCAGTCCCGGGCCCCTAATTGGGGAAGCTTTCTTT. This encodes CASSPGPLIGEAFF.

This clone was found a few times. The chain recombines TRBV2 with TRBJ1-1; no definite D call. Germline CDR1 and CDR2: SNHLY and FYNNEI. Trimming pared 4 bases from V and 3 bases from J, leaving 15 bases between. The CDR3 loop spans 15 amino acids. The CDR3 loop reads CASSGSPVKDTEAFF. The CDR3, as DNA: TGTGCCAGCAGTGGGAGTCCTGTGAAGGACACTGAAGCTTTCTTT.

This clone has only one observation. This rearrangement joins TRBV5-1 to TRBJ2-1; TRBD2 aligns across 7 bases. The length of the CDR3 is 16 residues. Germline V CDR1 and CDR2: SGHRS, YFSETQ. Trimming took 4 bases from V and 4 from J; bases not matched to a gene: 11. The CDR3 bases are TGCGCCAGCAGCGTCACCCTCGGGGGACTATACAATGAGCAGTTCTTC. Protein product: CASSVTLGGLYNEQFF. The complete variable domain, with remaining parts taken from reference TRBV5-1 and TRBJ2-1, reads KAGVTQTPRYLIKTRGQQVTLSCSPISGHRSVSWYQQTPGQGLQFLFEYFSETQRNKGNFPGRFSGRQFSNSRSEMNVSTLELGDSALYLCASSVTLGGLYNEQFFGPGTRLTVL.

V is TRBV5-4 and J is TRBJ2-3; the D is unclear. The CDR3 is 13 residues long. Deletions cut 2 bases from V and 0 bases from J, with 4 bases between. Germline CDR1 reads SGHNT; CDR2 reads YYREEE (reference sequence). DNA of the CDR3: TGTGCCAGCAGCTTTTACAGCACAGATACGCAGTATTTT. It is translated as CASSFYSTDTQYF.

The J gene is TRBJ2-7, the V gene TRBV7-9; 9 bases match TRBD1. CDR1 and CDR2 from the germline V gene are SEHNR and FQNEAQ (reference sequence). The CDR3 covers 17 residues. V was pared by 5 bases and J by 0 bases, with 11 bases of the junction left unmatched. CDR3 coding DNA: TGTGCCAGCAGCGGCTACACAGGGGGCCTATCCTCCTACGAGCAGTACTTC. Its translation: CASSGYTGGLSSYEQYF.

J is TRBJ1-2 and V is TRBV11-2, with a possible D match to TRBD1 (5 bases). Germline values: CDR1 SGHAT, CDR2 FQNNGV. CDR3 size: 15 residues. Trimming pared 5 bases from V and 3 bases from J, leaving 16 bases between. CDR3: CASSLTTGTHYGYTF. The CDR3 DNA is TGTGCCAGCAGCCTTACTACCGGGACCCACTATGGCTACACCTTC.

DNA for the CDR3: TGCGCCAGCAGCTTGACCGAGACCCAGTACTTC. Its translation is CASSLTETQYF. The V and J genes are TRBV5-1 and TRBJ2-5; D remains unclear. Trimming left V 1 base short and J 5 bases short, with 3 bases between. The V gene's germline CDR1 is SGHRS and CDR2 YFSETQ. The CDR3 is 11 amino acids.

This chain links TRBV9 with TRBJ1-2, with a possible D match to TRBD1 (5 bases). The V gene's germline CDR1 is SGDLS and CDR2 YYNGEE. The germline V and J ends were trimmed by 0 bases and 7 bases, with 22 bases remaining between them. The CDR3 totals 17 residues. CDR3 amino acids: CASSVVSMAGRGGGYTF. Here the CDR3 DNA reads TGTGCCAGCAGCGTAGTTAGTATGGCAGGGCGAGGTGGTGGCTACACCTTC.

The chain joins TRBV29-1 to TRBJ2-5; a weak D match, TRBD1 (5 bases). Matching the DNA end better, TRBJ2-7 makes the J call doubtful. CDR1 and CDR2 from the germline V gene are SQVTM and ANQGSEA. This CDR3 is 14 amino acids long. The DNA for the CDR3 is TGCAGCGGGGGCCCAGGGCAGGAGTTCTACGAGCAGTACTTC. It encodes CSGGPGQEFYEQYF.

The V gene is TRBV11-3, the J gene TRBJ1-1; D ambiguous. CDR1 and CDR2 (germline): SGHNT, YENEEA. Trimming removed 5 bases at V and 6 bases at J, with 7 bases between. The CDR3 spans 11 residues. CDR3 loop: CASSTAPEAFF. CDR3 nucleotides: TGTGCCAGCAGCACTGCCCCTGAAGCTTTCTTT.

CDR3 nucleotides: TGTGCCAGCACTGCGGGAACCGGGCATGGCTACACCTTC. Protein sequence: CASTAGTGHGYTF. The chain carries TRBV2 and TRBJ1-2; D remains unclear. In germline, CDR1 is SNHLY, CDR2 FYNNEI. The CDR3 loop spans 13 amino acids. The germline V and J ends were trimmed by 7 bases and 6 bases, with 15 bases remaining between them. Looking up the rest from reference TRBV2 and TRBJ1-2 gives the full variable domain: EPEVTQTPSHQVTQMGQEVILRCVPISNHLYFYWYRQILGQKVEFLVSFYNNEISEKSEIFDDQFSVERPDGSNFTLKIRSTKLEDSAMYFCASTAGTGHGYTFGSGTRLTVV.

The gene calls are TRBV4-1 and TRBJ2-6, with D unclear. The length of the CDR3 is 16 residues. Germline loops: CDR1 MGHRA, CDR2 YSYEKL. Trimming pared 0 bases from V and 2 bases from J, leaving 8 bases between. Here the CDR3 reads CASSQEASTGANVLTF. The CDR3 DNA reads TGCGCCAGCAGCCAAGAGGCGAGCACTGGGGCCAACGTCCTGACTTTC.

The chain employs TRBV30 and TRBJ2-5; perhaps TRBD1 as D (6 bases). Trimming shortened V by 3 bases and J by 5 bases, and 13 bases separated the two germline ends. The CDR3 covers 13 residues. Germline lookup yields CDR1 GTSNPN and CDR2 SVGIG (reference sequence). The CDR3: CAWSTQGLETQYF. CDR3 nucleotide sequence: TGTGCCTGGAGCACACAGGGTTTGGAGACCCAGTACTTC.

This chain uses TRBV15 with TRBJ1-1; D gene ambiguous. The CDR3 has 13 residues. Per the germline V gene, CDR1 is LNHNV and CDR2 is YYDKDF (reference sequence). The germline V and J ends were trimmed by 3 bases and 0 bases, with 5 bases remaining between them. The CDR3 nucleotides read TGTGCCACCAGCAGCTACGTGAACACTGAAGCTTTCTTT. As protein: CATSSYVNTEAFF.

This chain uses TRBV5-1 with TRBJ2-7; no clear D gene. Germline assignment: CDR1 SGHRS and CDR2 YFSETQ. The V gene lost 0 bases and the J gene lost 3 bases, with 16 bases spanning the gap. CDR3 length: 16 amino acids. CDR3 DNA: TGCGCCAGCAGCTTGGAGTCCGCGGAAAAACGCTACGAGCAGTACTTC. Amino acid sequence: CASSLESAEKRYEQYF.

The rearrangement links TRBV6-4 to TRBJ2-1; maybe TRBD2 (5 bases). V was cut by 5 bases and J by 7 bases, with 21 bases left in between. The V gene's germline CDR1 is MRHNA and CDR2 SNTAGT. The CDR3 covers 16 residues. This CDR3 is CASSLKAGLLENEQFF. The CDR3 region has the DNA TGTGCCAGCAGTCTTAAGGCAGGACTCTTAGAGAATGAGCAGTTCTTC.